The rows below give T cell receptor beta chains drawn from one sample of a study of chemoradiotherapy in HPV16-positive cancers. The table came from immunoSEQ multiplex PCR; TCRdb's copy has only in-frame clones and leaves some out. The sample carries around 40,000 clones, about 77% recorded once. The sample here was blood, taken from a patient who underwent chemoradiotherapy. These TCRs come from a human donor with HPV-associated anogenital cancer. CDR3s include the opening cysteine and the closing phenylalanine or tryptophan. A D gene is named only where the DNA matches it firmly. Clone size is given for some rows only: seen once, a few or many times, or a class if the clone is expanded.

TRBJ2-3 | - | TRBV10-1 | - | TGCGCCAGCAGTGATGGGGGAAACACAGATACGCAGTATTTT | CASSDGGNTDTQYF
TRBJ2-5 | - | TRBV18 | - | TGTGCCAGCTCACCACCGACTAGAGCTGAGACCCAGTACTTC | CASSPPTRAETQYF
TRBJ2-1 | - | TRBV5-1 | - | TGCGCCAGCAGCTTGGCCTTTTTGGCGGGGGAGCAGTTCTTC | CASSLAFLAGEQFF
TRBJ2-5 | TRBD2 | TRBV9 | - | TGTGCCAGCAGCGCTAGAGCGGGGGGTGATGAGACCCAGTACTTC | CASSARAGGDETQYF
TRBJ2-7 | TRBD1 | TRBV5-1 | few | TGCGCCAGCAGCTCGGACAGGGACTCCGAGCAGTACTTC | CASSSDRDSEQYF
TRBJ2-1 | TRBD2 | TRBV4-3 | - | TGCGCCAGCAGCCAAGAAGCACTAGCGGGGCTTAGCTCCTACAATGAGCAGTTCTTC | CASSQEALAGLSSYNEQFF
TRBJ2-5 | TRBD1 | TRBV9 | - | TGTGCCAGCAGCGCCCGGGACAGGGGGTCGGAAGAGACCCAGTACTTC | CASSARDRGSEETQYF
TRBJ2-7 | TRBD1 | TRBV13 | - | TGTGCCAGCAGCTTAGGCATCCCAGGGGGTTTACCTTACGAGCAGTACTTC | CASSLGIPGGLPYEQYF
TRBJ1-6 | - | TRBV6-5 | medium-sized | TGTGCCAGCAGTTCCCACAGCTATTCACCCCTCCACTTT | CASSSHSYSPLHF
TRBJ1-1 | - | TRBV27 | few | TGTGCCAGCAATCGCGACGGGGCCGGGACTGAAGCTTTCTTT | CASNRDGAGTEAFF
TRBJ2-7 | TRBD2 | TRBV5-4 | - | TGTGCCAGCAGCCACGGGGGTAGCGGGGGATCCTACGAGCAGTACTTC | CASSHGGSGGSYEQYF
TRBJ1-5 | - | TRBV15 | - | TGTGCCACCAGCCTGAGCAACCATAGCAATCAGCCCCAGCATTTT | CATSLSNHSNQPQHF
TRBJ2-1 | TRBD2 | TRBV5-6 | - | TGTGCCAGCAGCCTAGGACTAGCGGGGGGGGGCTTCAATGAGCAGTTCTTC | CASSLGLAGGGFNEQFF
TRBJ2-5 | TRBD1 | TRBV7-6 | once | TGTGCCAGCAGCCAAGGACAGGGGGAAGGTGAGACCCAGTACTTC | CASSQGQGEGETQYF
TRBJ1-2 | - | TRBV13 | few | TGTGCCAGCAGCTTAGAAGGAGAAAACTATGGCTACACCTTC | CASSLEGENYGYTF
TRBJ2-5 | - | TRBV14 | - | TGTGCCAGCAGCCAAGATAATCGCGGGACCCAAGAGACCCAGTACTTC | CASSQDNRGTQETQYF
TRBJ1-2 | - | TRBV5-5 | - | TGTGCCAGCAGCTTGACGCAGGTCCCCCGATACATTTATGGCTACACCTTC | CASSLTQVPRYIYGYTF
TRBJ2-3 | - | TRBV18 | - | TGTGCCAGCTCACCGGGGGAGTTCACAGATACGCAGTATTTT | CASSPGEFTDTQYF
TRBJ1-5 | TRBD1 | TRBV10-3 | few | TGTGCCATCAATAAAGGACAGGTAAGCAATCAGCCCCAGCATTTT | CAINKGQVSNQPQHF
TRBJ1-2 | - | TRBV5-6 | - | TGTGCCAGCAGCTACGGACAAAATATCTACACCTTC | CASSYGQNIYTF
TRBJ1-6 | TRBD1 | TRBV19 | - | TGTGCCAGTAGTCCCGGACAGGAGAGAGGCACCCTCCACTTT | CASSPGQERGTLHF
TRBJ1-1 | - | TRBV6-6 | few | TGTGCCAGCAGAAATGAACAAATGGGGGGCACTGAAGCTTTCTTT | CASRNEQMGGTEAFF
TRBJ1-1 | - | TRBV5-6 | - | TGTGCCAGCAGCTTGGCTGGGAACACTGAAGCTTTCTTT | CASSLAGNTEAFF
TRBJ1-6 | - | TRBV2 | - | TGTGCCAGCAGTGAAGGGACTATTTATAATTCACCCCTCCACTTT | CASSEGTIYNSPLHF
TRBJ2-7 | - | TRBV5-4 | - | TGTGCCAGCAGCAGACCTGGACGGACGGGAGAGCAGTACTTC | CASSRPGRTGEQYF
TRBJ1-3 | - | TRBV6-1 | - | TGTGCCAGCAGTGAAGGACGGCCCGAAGGTGGAAACACCATATATTTT | CASSEGRPEGGNTIYF
TRBJ2-7 | - | TRBV7-3 | - | TGTGCCAGCAGCTTAAGTGACTCCTACGAGCAGTACTTC | CASSLSDSYEQYF
TRBJ1-2 | - | TRBV7-6 | - | TGTGCCAGCAGCTTAGAGGTCGGTTATGGCTACACCTTC | CASSLEVGYGYTF
TRBJ2-1 | - | TRBV5-1 | - | TGCGCCAGCAGCCAAACAGGGACCAACAATGAGCAGTTCTTC | CASSQTGTNNEQFF
TRBJ1-6 | - | TRBV5-1 | - | TGCGCCAGCAGCCGGTCGTCCGGCGAACCACGGTCCTATAATTCACCCCTCCACTTT | CASSRSSGEPRSYNSPLHF
TRBJ1-2 | - | TRBV2 | - | TGTGCCAGCAGTGTTCAGCCTAACTATGGCTACACCTTC | CASSVQPNYGYTF
TRBJ1-3 | - | TRBV5-1 | - | TGCGCCAGCAGCTTGGATGGGGCACGAAGGGGAAACACCATATATTTT | CASSLDGARRGNTIYF
TRBJ1-1 | - | TRBV9 | few | TGTGCCAGCAGCGTAGCCGCGAACACTGAAGCTTTCTTT | CASSVAANTEAFF
TRBJ1-2 | - | TRBV6-6 | - | TGTGCCAGCAGTTACTCATCAGGGGACTATGGCTACACCTTC | CASSYSSGDYGYTF
TRBJ2-7 | TRBD2 | TRBV18 | few | TGTGCCAGCTCACCGGGGGAGGGAATCTCCTACGAGCAGTACTTC | CASSPGEGISYEQYF
TRBJ1-2 | TRBD1 | TRBV25-1 | - | TGTGCCAGCTCCAGGGACAGCTATGGCTACACCTTC | CASSRDSYGYTF
TRBJ2-6 | - | TRBV5-8 | - | TGTGCCAGCAGCTTGGGTAACTCTGGGGCCAACGTCCTGACTTTC | CASSLGNSGANVLTF
TRBJ1-2 | TRBD1 | TRBV15 | - | TGTGCCACCAGCATGCACAGGGGGCCGGGCGGGTTGTATGGCTACACCTTC | CATSMHRGPGGLYGYTF
TRBJ2-5 | TRBD2 | TRBV2 | - | TGTGCCAGCAGTGAAAAGGCTAGCGGGGGGAGGCAAGAGACCCAGTACTTC | CASSEKASGGRQETQYF
TRBJ2-7 | - | TRBV6-4 | - | TGTGCCAGCAGGAGTAGGGACCTTCGGAACGAGCAGTACTTC | CASRSRDLRNEQYF
TRBJ1-1 | - | TRBV11-2 | - | TGTGCCAGCAGCAAAGGACAGCTAGCCCGGACGAGTGAAGCTTTCTTT | CASSKGQLARTSEAFF
TRBJ2-2 | - | TRBV27 | - | TGTGCCAGCAGACTCACAGGGGTGGAGGGCACCGGGGAGCTGTTTTTT | CASRLTGVEGTGELFF
TRBJ2-3 | - | TRBV5-1 | - | TGCGCCAGCAGCTTGTCTGTAGTCGCAGATACGCAGTATTTT | CASSLSVVADTQYF